This TCR beta chain comes out of a study of CXCR3-negative and CXCR3-positive naive CD8 T cells. Every subset of CD8+ T cells was sorted in triplicate at 300,000 or so cells each. TRB cDNA libraries were made by UMI-labeled 5' RACE. TCRdb re-called the 5' RACE reads and shows each CDR3 protein once, DNA omitted. This sample's table reports about 150,000 distinct CDR3 sequences. The CDR3 totals 16 residues. CDR1 is MDHEN, CDR2 SYDVKM, per germline. General study points: Similar TRBV-TRBJ usage characterized naive CXCR3-negative and CXCR3-positive cells; memory cells differed. For CXCR3-positive naive cells, TRB CDR3s were more hydrophobic than those of CXCR3-negative naive cells.

Concerning this clonotype itself: Its antigen remains unidentified.

The receptor was derived from a human donor in good health. Some clones in this sample may be carry-over from other donors' samples. The rearrangement links TRBV28 to TRBJ2-1. Sequenced input: naive CXCR3+ CD8+ T cells from blood. Stated subset: CD45RO-CCR7+CD27+CD95- naive CD8+ T cells expressing CXCR3 (TNR3+). The CDR3 region is CARMKFGRSSYNEQFF.